Listed here are 2 T cell receptor beta chains from one sample, sequenced in a study of T cell repertoires in cytomegalovirus infection. Each CDR3 protein gets one entry after TCRdb re-called the reads with MiXCR. The sample lists 250,000 to 300,000 distinct CDR3 sequences, around 13% occurring once. The sample consisted of PBMCs. All receptors come from a human donor in good health (CMV status not recorded). Some clones in this sample may be carry-over from other donors' samples.

The V gene is TRBV20-1, the J gene TRBJ2-4; 7 positions match TRBD2. After removal of 5 bases from V and 1 base from J, the junction contained 8 bases not matched to a gene. This CDR3 spans 15 amino acids. Germline loops: CDR1 DFQATT, CDR2 SNEGSKA (reference sequence). As DNA, the CDR3 is TGCAGTGCTCCAAGGGAGGGTATCGCCAAAAACATTCAGTACTTC. Protein: CSAPREGIAKNIQYF.

This clonotype was seen only a few times. The chain couples TRBV2 to TRBJ2-5; a weak D match, TRBD2 (5 bases). V lost 2 bases and J 7 bases, leaving 17 bases between the germline ends. Germline V gene sequence: CDR1 SNHLY, CDR2 FYNNEI. The CDR3 extends over 15 amino acids. The CDR3 loop is CASSESLSTRGTQYF. The DNA of the CDR3 is TGTGCCAGCAGTGAATCGCTGTCTACTAGAGGGACCCAGTACTTC. The whole variable domain, remainder taken from reference TRBV2 and TRBJ2-5, is EPEVTQTPSHQVTQMGQEVILRCVPISNHLYFYWYRQILGQKVEFLVSFYNNEISEKSEIFDDQFSVERPDGSNFTLKIRSTKLEDSAMYFCASSESLSTRGTQYFGPGTRLLVL.